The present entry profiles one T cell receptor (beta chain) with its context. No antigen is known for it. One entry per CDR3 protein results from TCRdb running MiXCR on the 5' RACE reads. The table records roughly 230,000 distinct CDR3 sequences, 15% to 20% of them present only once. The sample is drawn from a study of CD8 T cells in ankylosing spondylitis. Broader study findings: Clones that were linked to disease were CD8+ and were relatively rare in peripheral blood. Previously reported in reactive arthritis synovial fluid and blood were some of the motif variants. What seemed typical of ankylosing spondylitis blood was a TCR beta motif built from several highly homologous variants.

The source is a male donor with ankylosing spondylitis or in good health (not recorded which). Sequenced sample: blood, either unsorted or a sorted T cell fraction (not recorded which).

The CDR3 DNA follows: TGCGCCAGCAGCGTACTAGCGGGAGACAATGAGCAGTTCTTC. This encodes CASSVLAGDNEQFF. The chain has TRBV5-1 and TRBJ2-1, with 11 bases lining up with TRBD2. V shed 4 bases and J 5 bases; nucleotides not matched to a gene: 2. The length of the CDR3 is 14 residues. Germline CDR1 is SGHRS and CDR2 is YFSETQ.